These 30 T cell receptor beta chains share one sample of origin, sequenced in a study of spatial heterogeneity in lung cancer (dated by TCRdb to between 2018 and 2021). Library preparation was by 5' RACE. Sequenced using a NextSeq 500. TCRdb reprocessed the public reads (quality trimming at Q25 with fastp, clone calling with MiXCR) and kept in-frame beta chains. A single entry per CDR3 protein holds the most common genes and DNA from its merged rows. In this sample the table shows tens of thousands of distinct CDR3 sequences, 6% to 9% of which occur a single time. The ten largest clonotypes hold roughly 2.7% of the sample. The meaning of the sample's time point label: sample taken at primary tumor resection. TCR sequencing used whole RNA extracted from tumor and nontumor lung tissue, or from cryopreserved PBMC samples, without cell sorting. The material sequenced was PBMCs, taken at surgery. These receptors originate from a female donor with early-stage non-small cell lung cancer.

A remark on this clonotype: A much bigger clone sits one base away, suggesting this may be a read error. The chain has TRBV28 and TRBJ2-7; D unclear. CDR1 is MDHEN and CDR2 is SYDVKM in the germline V gene. The CDR3 extends over 11 amino acids. The CDR3 DNA is TGTGCCAGCCAGACCCACCGCGAGCAGAACTTC. Translated, it gives CASQTHREQNF.

A few counts support this clonotype. The V and J genes are TRBV28 and TRBJ1-6; D is possibly TRBD1 (5 bases). Germline V CDR1 and CDR2: MDHEN, SYDVKM. V was clipped by 8 bases and J by 9 bases, with 17 bases between them. The CDR3 runs to 14 residues. The CDR3 nucleotides are TGTGCCAGCGGGTTGGGGCAGGAGGTTTCACCCCTCCACTTT. Translating it yields CASGLGQEVSPLHF.

The table lists this clonotype with a few counts. This chain joins TRBV10-3 and TRBJ2-5; 7 bases are shared with TRBD1. In germline, CDR1 is ENHRY, CDR2 SYGVKD. The CDR3 length is 15 residues. The trim removed 4 bases at V and 2 bases at J, leaving 7 bases unmatched. CDR3 nucleotide sequence: TGTGCCATCAGTGGAGACGGGACAGCTCAAGAGACCCAGTACTTC. Residues: CAISGDGTAQETQYF.

This clonotype was seen ten or more times. The rearrangement links TRBV2 to TRBJ1-4, with D perhaps TRBD1 (5 bases). Trimming pared 6 bases from V and 8 bases from J, leaving 19 bases between. Looked up from germline, CDR1 is SNHLY and CDR2 is FYNNEI. The CDR3 is 15 amino acids. CDR3 in DNA: TGTGCCAGCAGGAACGGCGTTTGGGGCGACGAAAAACTGTTTTTT. Its protein is CASRNGVWGDEKLFF.

There are a few counts of this clonotype. This rearrangement joins TRBV28 to TRBJ2-1; D might be TRBD2 (6 bases). Germline CDR1 MDHEN, CDR2 SYDVKM. The CDR3 consists of 15 residues. The V gene lost 3 bases and the J gene lost 2 bases, with 11 bases spanning the gap. The chain's CDR3 is CASSFFSGAYNEQFF. For the CDR3, the DNA is TGTGCCAGCAGTTTCTTTAGCGGTGCCTACAATGAGCAGTTCTTC.

This clonotype came up many times. V usage is TRBV2 and J usage is TRBJ2-1; D is unclear. Germline V lookup: CDR1 SNHLY, CDR2 FYNNEI. The CDR3 is 15 residues long. V was clipped by 6 bases and J by 3 bases, with 15 bases between them. The CDR3 DNA sequence: TGTGCCAGCAGCGTCTCCAGATCCCGCTACAATGAGCAGTTCTTC. Translation gives CASSVSRSRYNEQFF.

This clonotype appeared many times. The chain combines TRBV5-1 with TRBJ2-6; tentative D call: TRBD1 (6 bases). CDR3 size: 15 residues. The germline gives CDR1 SGHRS, CDR2 YFSETQ. Trimming removed 1 base at V and 2 bases at J, with 7 bases between. DNA for the CDR3: TGCGCCAGCAGCTTGCCAGGGGCTGGGGCCAACGTCCTGACTTTC. It specifies CASSLPGAGANVLTF.

The V and J genes are TRBV5-1 and TRBJ1-1, with 7 nucleotides matching TRBD1. The CDR3 contains 14 residues. Per germline, CDR1 SGHRS and CDR2 YFSETQ. V was pared by 4 bases and J by 4 bases, with 7 bases of the junction left unmatched. As DNA, the CDR3 is TGCGCCAGCAGCACCAGACAGGGAAGCACTGAAGCTTTCTTT. This translates into CASSTRQGSTEAFF.

Ten or more counts support this clonotype. The genes are TRBV18 and TRBJ2-7; D could derive from TRBD1 or TRBD2 (5 bases each). V was cut by 1 base and J by 3 bases, with 19 bases left in between. Germline assignment: CDR1 KGHSH and CDR2 LQKENI. The CDR3 has 17 residues. The CDR3 DNA follows: TGTGCCAGCTCACCACAGTATGGCGGGCCAACAGGCTACGAGCAGTACTTC. Encoded protein: CASSPQYGGPTGYEQYF.

The table lists this clonotype with many counts. The V and J genes are TRBV28 and TRBJ2-7; 10 bases align to TRBD1. Trimming took 4 bases from V and 2 from J; bases not matched to a gene: 5. CDR3 length: 15 amino acids. Germline V gene lookup returns CDR1 MDHEN and CDR2 SYDVKM. The CDR3 here is CASSSLTGGAYEQYF. CDR3 DNA: TGTGCCAGCAGTTCCCTGACAGGGGGCGCCTACGAGCAGTACTTC.

The rearrangement joins TRBV9 to TRBJ2-2; D ambiguous. The CDR3 is 16 amino acids. Germline V gene data show CDR1 as SGDLS and CDR2 as YYNGEE. V gave up 3 bases and J gave up 4 bases, with 16 bases separating them. CDR3 in amino acids: CASSADGSSFTGELFF. As DNA, the CDR3 is TGTGCCAGCAGCGCAGACGGGTCTTCGTTCACCGGGGAGCTGTTTTTT. The full variable domain, with the rest looked up from reference TRBV9 and TRBJ2-2, is DSGVTQTPKHLITATGQRVTLRCSPRSGDLSVYWYQQSLDQGLQFLIQYYNGEERAKGNILERFSAQQFPDLHSELNLSSLELGDSALYFCASSADGSSFTGELFFGEGSRLTVL.

This clonotype has ten or more counts. The V and J genes are TRBV28 and TRBJ2-1; a weak D match, TRBD1 (5 bases). V was trimmed by 3 bases and J by 6 bases, leaving 9 bases between them. The CDR3 totals 13 residues. The germline CDR1 and CDR2 sequences are MDHEN and SYDVKM. The CDR3 sequence: CASSLGQTNEQFF. DNA for the CDR3: TGTGCCAGCAGTTTGGGGCAGACCAATGAGCAGTTCTTC. Full variable domain (remainder filled in from reference TRBV28 and TRBJ2-1): DVKVTQSSRYLVKRTGEKVFLECVQDMDHENMFWYRQDPGLGLRLIYFSYDVKMKEKGDIPEGYSVSREKKERFSLILESASTNQTSMYLCASSLGQTNEQFFGPGTRLTVL.

The sample holds many counts of this clonotype. CDR3: CAIRSAQGAETQYF. CDR3 sequence (DNA): TGTGCCATCCGAAGCGCCCAGGGGGCCGAGACCCAGTACTTC. The chain carries TRBV10-3 and TRBJ2-5; 8 nucleotides align to TRBD1. V was pared by 8 bases and J by 5 bases, with 10 bases of the junction left unmatched. Germline V gene sequence: CDR1 ENHRY, CDR2 SYGVKD. The CDR3 consists of 14 residues.

The chain has TRBV11-2 and TRBJ2-7; D is tentatively TRBD1 or TRBD2 (5 bases each). Germline V lookup: CDR1 SGHAT, CDR2 FQNNGV. The CDR3 is 15 amino acids. The V end was cut by 2 bases, the J end by 2 bases, with 13 bases between. In DNA form, the CDR3 reads TGTGCCAGCAGCTTACTCGGGGCTAGCCCCTACGAGCAGTACTTC. The encoded protein is CASSLLGASPYEQYF. Full variable domain (rest looked up from reference TRBV11-2 and TRBJ2-7): EAGVAQSPRYKIIEKRQSVAFWCNPISGHATLYWYQQILGQGPKLLIQFQNNGVVDDSQLPKDRFSAERLKGVDSTLKIQPAKLEDSAVYLCASSLLGASPYEQYFGPGTRLTVT.

This clonotype was seen ten or more times. The chain recombines TRBV4-3 with TRBJ2-2; the match to TRBD2 covers 7 bases. V shed 0 bases, J shed 4 bases, and the junction held 11 bases outside the gene matches. Looked up from germline, CDR1 is LGHNA and CDR2 is YSLEER. This CDR3 spans 18 amino acids. The CDR3, as DNA: TGCGCCAGCAGCCAAGATCGACTAGCCGGTGGTAGCACCGGGGAGCTGTTTTTT. Translation: CASSQDRLAGGSTGELFF.

This clonotype was counted at least ten times. The chain uses TRBV27 and TRBJ2-2; D gene uncertain. The CDR3 is made up of 14 amino acids. Trimming cost V 4 bases and J 5 bases, with 11 bases left between them. Germline CDR1 MNHEY, CDR2 SMNVEV (reference sequence). The CDR3 reads CASSYDFSTGELFF. DNA of the CDR3: TGTGCCAGCAGTTATGATTTCTCGACCGGGGAGCTGTTTTTT.

In the case of this clonotype: A junction boundary mismatches the germline segment, possibly from a read error. The chain combines TRBV11-3 with TRBJ2-2; no clear D gene. The CDR3 spans 13 residues. Germline V CDR1 and CDR2: SGHNT, YENEEA. CDR3 sequence: CASSYQNTRELFF. The CDR3 DNA reads TGTGCCAGCTCATACCAGAACACCCGGGAGCTGTTTTTT.

This clonotype was counted ten times or more. This chain links TRBV6-1 with TRBJ2-1; 10 bases agree with TRBD1. The CDR3 runs to 16 residues. The germline V gene has CDR1 MNHNS and CDR2 SASEGT. With 4 bases clipped from V and 1 base from J, the junction kept 4 bases outside the gene matches. The CDR3 nucleotides read TGTGCCAGCAGTGGCCGGGACAGGGGTTCCTACAATGAGCAGTTCTTC. This gives the protein CASSGRDRGSYNEQFF.

This clonotype appeared many times. The genes are TRBV29-1 and TRBJ1-2, with D uncertain. CDR1 and CDR2 from the germline V gene are SQVTM and ANQGSEA. Trimming shortened V by 4 bases and J by 2 bases, and 8 bases separated the two germline ends. The CDR3 spans 12 residues. The CDR3 spells CSVVRTNYGYTF. In DNA form, the CDR3 reads TGCAGCGTTGTGCGGACCAACTATGGCTACACCTTC.

This clonotype was seen repeatedly, ten times or more. The V gene is TRBV5-4, the J gene TRBJ2-5; possibly TRBD1 for D (5 bases). CDR1 and CDR2 from the germline V gene are SGHNT and YYREEE (reference sequence). The CDR3 runs to 14 residues. The germline V and J ends were trimmed by 4 bases and 2 bases, with 12 bases remaining between them. The CDR3 reads CASSRQHRQETQYF. In nucleotides, the CDR3 is TGTGCCAGCAGCAGGCAGCACAGGCAAGAGACCCAGTACTTC.

The table lists this clonotype with a few counts. One junction end disagrees with the germline gene, perhaps due to a read error. V usage is TRBV2 and J usage is TRBJ2-3; D is undetermined. This CDR3 contains 11 residues. Germline CDR1 reads SNHLY; CDR2 reads FYNNEI. CDR3 loop: CASSGTAATSF. CDR3 sequence (DNA): TGTGCCAGCAGTGGGACGGCTGCTACAAGTTTT.

V usage is TRBV20-1 and J usage is TRBJ2-3; 7 nucleotides line up with TRBD2. The J segment lost 0 bases and the V segment lost 3 bases, leaving 12 bases of the junction unmatched. This CDR3 contains 17 residues. Germline V lookup: CDR1 DFQATT, CDR2 SNEGSKA (reference sequence). The CDR3 region has the DNA TGCAGTGCTAGCTCCGGGACTAAACCTATAAGCACAGATACGCAGTATTTT. It is translated as CSASSGTKPISTDTQYF.

This clonotype was counted many times. V is TRBV24-1 and J is TRBJ1-2; tentative D call: TRBD1 (5 bases). The CDR3 consists of 17 residues. Between the trimmed V and J ends, which lost 4 bases and 4 bases, there was a span of 21 bases. Germline lookup yields CDR1 KGHDR and CDR2 SFDVKD. The CDR3, as DNA: TGTGCCACCAGTGAACCAGGGTCCGGGGCCCCCATCTATGGCTACACCTTC. Its protein is CATSEPGSGAPIYGYTF.

The table lists this clonotype with many counts. The chain combines TRBV7-2 with TRBJ2-5; 7 bases are a match to TRBD1. Per germline, CDR1 SGHTA and CDR2 FQGNSA. The V segment lost 5 bases and the J segment 5 bases; nucleotides outside the gene matches: 14. The CDR3 has 16 residues. The CDR3: CASSVWDSRLGETQYF. CDR3 coding DNA: TGTGCCAGCAGCGTGTGGGACAGTCGACTCGGGGAGACCCAGTACTTC.

The DNA for the CDR3 is TGCAGTGCTAGAGATTCGGGGTTATCCTACAATGAGCAGTTCTTC. Translation gives CSARDSGLSYNEQFF. V gene TRBV20-1 combines with J gene TRBJ2-1; D is possibly TRBD2 (5 bases). This CDR3 spans 15 amino acids. Germline lookup yields CDR1 DFQATT and CDR2 SNEGSKA (reference sequence). The germline V and J ends were trimmed by 0 bases and 1 base, with 10 bases remaining between them.

This clonotype was seen at least ten times. The chain has TRBV5-5 and TRBJ2-5; 9 nucleotides agree with TRBD2. The V gene end was trimmed by 1 base and the J gene end by 1 base; junction bases not matched to a gene: 5. The CDR3 spans 16 residues. Looked up from germline, CDR1 is SGHKS and CDR2 is YYEKEE (reference sequence). The DNA for the CDR3 is TGTGCCAGCAGCTTGTTGGTAGCGGGGGCCCAAGAGACCCAGTACTTC. Residues: CASSLLVAGAQETQYF. Supplemented by reference TRBV5-5 and TRBJ2-5, the full variable domain reads DAGVTQSPTHLIKTRGQQVTLRCSPISGHKSVSWYQQVLGQGPQFIFQYYEKEERGRGNFPDRFSARQFPNYSSELNVNALLLGDSALYLCASSLLVAGAQETQYFGPGTRLLVL.

This clonotype was detected many times. The chain links TRBV5-1 to TRBJ2-3; D possibly corresponds to TRBD1 (6 bases). The CDR3 loop spans 14 amino acids. V was pared by 0 bases and J by 4 bases, with 9 bases between. The germline gives CDR1 SGHRS, CDR2 YFSETQ. CDR3 sequence (DNA): TGCGCCAGCAGCTTGGACCCAGGGGCAGATACGCAGTATTTT. It codes for CASSLDPGADTQYF. Filled out from reference TRBV5-1 and TRBJ2-3, the complete variable domain reads KAGVTQTPRYLIKTRGQQVTLSCSPISGHRSVSWYQQTPGQGLQFLFEYFSETQRNKGNFPGRFSGRQFSNSRSEMNVSTLELGDSALYLCASSLDPGADTQYFGPGTRLTVL.

The table lists this clonotype with many counts. The CDR3: CSAISAGATEAFF. The CDR3 DNA reads TGCAGCGCCATATCCGCAGGAGCCACTGAAGCTTTCTTT. The chain combines TRBV29-1 with TRBJ1-1; no firm D call. This CDR3 has 13 amino acids. V was cut by 7 bases and J by 4 bases, with 16 bases left in between. The germline gives CDR1 SQVTM, CDR2 ANQGSEA.

This clonotype was observed at least ten times. V gene TRBV27 combines with J gene TRBJ2-4; 8 bases agree with TRBD2. Trimming at V came to 4 bases and at J to 0 bases, leaving 8 bases not matched to a gene. The CDR3 loop spans 17 amino acids. Germline values: CDR1 MNHEY, CDR2 SMNVEV (reference sequence). The CDR3 DNA reads TGTGCCAGCAGTTATTCGGCCGGGACTAGAGCCAAAAACATTCAGTACTTC. Translation gives CASSYSAGTRAKNIQYF.

This clonotype was found many times. The chain couples TRBV30 to TRBJ1-2; possibly TRBD1 for D (5 bases). Germline V gene data show CDR1 as GTSNPN and CDR2 as SVGIG (reference sequence). CDR3 length: 16 amino acids. Trimming pared 3 bases from V and 1 base from J, leaving 18 bases between. The CDR3 sequence is CAWSQTPGNDNYGYTF. In nucleotides, the CDR3 is TGTGCCTGGAGCCAGACACCAGGGAATGATAACTATGGCTACACCTTC.